Listed below are T cell receptor beta chains from one sample, sequenced in a study of cytomegalovirus exposure and HLA in healthy donors. Repertoires were generated with immunoSEQ multiplex PCR, while TCRdb's copy carries only in-frame clones and drops some. The sample contains about 190,000 clones, about 80% of which appear only once. Sequencing was done on a sample of PBMCs. Source of these receptors: a woman under 30 in good health and CMV-seropositive. Both conserved end residues are part of each CDR3. Not all rows give a size; the values are once, few, many and, for expanded clones, a class.

CDR3	size	V
CASSFDPPSRDRPGNEQFF	once	TRBV7-9
CASSYWQANTEAFF	.	TRBV6-5
CASSRTDTYEQYF	.	TRBV11-1
CASSEADYSSYEQYF	.	TRBV6-1
CASSGGQSNQPQHF	.	TRBV6-1
CASSDRGQGARGEQFF	.	TRBV10-1
CASSVEAGGIGNTIYF	.	TRBV9
CASSQEATGRGYTF	.	TRBV4-2
CASSTPRTSRADTQYF	.	TRBV7-8
CASSRGWGTQYF	.	TRBV6-5
CASSSGGEGRSRNTIYF	.	TRBV5-6
CAWIPPGTGANEKLFF	once	TRBV30
CASSVGSGGAVGKTQYF	.	TRBV9
CASSIGGTEKVETQYF	.	TRBV19
CSVGGTGGTDTQYF	.	TRBV29-1
CASSVQGTNEKLFF	.	TRBV2
CACWPGNTF	.	TRBV30
CASSNQGIEAFF	.	TRBV19
CASSRGAANEQFF	few	TRBV6-4
CASRIPGQGAQEQFF	.	TRBV19
CASSPSGGRSTGELFF	.	TRBV9
CASSYAGSASTEAFF	.	TRBV6-5
CASSPNFGGNYGYTF	.	TRBV6-4
CASREQAGGNTGELFF	.	TRBV2
CASSRNRNTEAFF	.	TRBV28
CASSSGPLATNEKLFF	.	TRBV7-9
CASSWDRVTEAFF	.	TRBV5-1
CASSGRWISAITDTQYF	.	TRBV19
CASSIDRGGTEAFF	.	TRBV6-1
CATSRDLLALYNEQFF	.	TRBV15
CASSLDREGYGYTF	.	TRBV7-2
CASSPALAGDQGSYEQYF	.	TRBV28
CATSRVLVGAETQYF	.	TRBV15
CASEIPNTGELFF	.	TRBV19
CASSLQLAGEGGELFF	.	TRBV7-3
CASSETVSPGEQYF	.	TRBV19
CASSPALEPYTEAFF	once	TRBV27
CASSKGSDSRNQPQHF	once	TRBV21-1
CASGWEGSDTIYF	few	TRBV11-3
CASGTRFSNEQFF	once	TRBV19
CASSPGGSSYEQYF	.	TRBV19
CASSLGTGPKETQYF	.	TRBV11-3
CASSDSGTPSYGYTF	.	TRBV6-1